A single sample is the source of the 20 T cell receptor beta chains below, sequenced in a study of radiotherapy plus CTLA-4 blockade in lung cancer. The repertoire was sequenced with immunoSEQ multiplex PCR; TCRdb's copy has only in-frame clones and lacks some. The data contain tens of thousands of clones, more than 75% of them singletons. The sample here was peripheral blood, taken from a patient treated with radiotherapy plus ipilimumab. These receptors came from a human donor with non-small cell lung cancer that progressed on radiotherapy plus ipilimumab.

In DNA, the CDR3 is TGTGCCAGCAGTTACAATACAGGGGGAACTGGAAACACCATATATTTT. It encodes CASSYNTGGTGNTIYF. The chain has TRBV6-5 and TRBJ1-3, with 8 bases aligning to TRBD1. CDR1 MNHEY and CDR2 SVGAGI come from the germline V gene. The junction had 5 bases not matched to a gene; V was cut back by 2 bases and J by 2 bases. There are 16 residues in the CDR3.

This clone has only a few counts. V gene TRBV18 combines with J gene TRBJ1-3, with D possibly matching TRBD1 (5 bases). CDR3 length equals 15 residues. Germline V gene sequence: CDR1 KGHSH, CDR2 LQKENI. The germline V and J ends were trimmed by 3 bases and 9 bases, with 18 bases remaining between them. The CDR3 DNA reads TGTGCCAGCTCACCGGACACAGTGGGTTTCGGCACCATATATTTT. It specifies CASSPDTVGFGTIYF.

In DNA form, the CDR3 reads TGTGCCTGGAGTGGTGGGTCGGAACATGAGCAGTTCTTC. This encodes CAWSGGSEHEQFF. J is TRBJ2-1 and V is TRBV30; D not resolved. Looked up from germline, CDR1 is GTSNPN and CDR2 is SVGIG (reference sequence). Trimming took 1 base from V and 8 from J, leaving 12 bases between them. The CDR3 has 13 amino acids.

CDR3 region: CASSLDPAFGETQYF. The CDR3 bases are TGTGCCAGCAGCTTAGATCCAGCCTTTGGGGAGACCCAGTACTTC. The rearrangement uses TRBV11-3 and TRBJ2-5; no firm D call. Trimming left V 0 bases short and J 5 bases short, with 13 bases between. CDR1 SGHNT and CDR2 YENEEA come from the germline V gene. CDR3 length: 15 residues.

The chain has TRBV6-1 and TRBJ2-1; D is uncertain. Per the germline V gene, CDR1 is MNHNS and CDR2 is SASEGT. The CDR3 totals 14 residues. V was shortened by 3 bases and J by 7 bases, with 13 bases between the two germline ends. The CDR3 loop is CASSDIGVLNEQFF. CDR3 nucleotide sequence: TGTGCCAGCAGTGATATTGGGGTCTTGAATGAGCAGTTCTTC.

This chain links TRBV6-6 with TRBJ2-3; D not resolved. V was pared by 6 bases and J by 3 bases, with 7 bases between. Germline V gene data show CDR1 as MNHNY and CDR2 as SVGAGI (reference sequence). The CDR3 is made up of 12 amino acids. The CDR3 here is CASRRQTDTQYF. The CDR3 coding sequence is TGTGCCAGCAGGCGACAAACAGATACGCAGTATTTT.

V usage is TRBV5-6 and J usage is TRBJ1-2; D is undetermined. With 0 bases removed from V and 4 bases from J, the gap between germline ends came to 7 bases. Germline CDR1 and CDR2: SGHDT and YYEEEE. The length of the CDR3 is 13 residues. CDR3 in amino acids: CASSLAEIYGYTF. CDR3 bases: TGTGCCAGCAGCTTGGCGGAAATCTATGGCTACACCTTC.

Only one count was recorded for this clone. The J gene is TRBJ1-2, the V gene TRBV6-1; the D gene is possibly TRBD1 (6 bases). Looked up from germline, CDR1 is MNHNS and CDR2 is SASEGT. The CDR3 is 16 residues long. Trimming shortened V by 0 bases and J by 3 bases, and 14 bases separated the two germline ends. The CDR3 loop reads CASSEAGHQKDYGYTF. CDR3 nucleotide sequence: TGTGCCAGCAGTGAAGCGGGACACCAGAAGGACTATGGCTACACCTTC.

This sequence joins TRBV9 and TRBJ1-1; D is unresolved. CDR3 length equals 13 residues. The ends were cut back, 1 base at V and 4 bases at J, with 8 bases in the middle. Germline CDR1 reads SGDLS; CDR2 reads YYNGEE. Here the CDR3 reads CASSVWVSTEAFF. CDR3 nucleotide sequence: TGTGCCAGCAGCGTATGGGTGAGCACTGAAGCTTTCTTT. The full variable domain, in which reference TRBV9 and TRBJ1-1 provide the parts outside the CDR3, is DSGVTQTPKHLITATGQRVTLRCSPRSGDLSVYWYQQSLDQGLQFLIQYYNGEERAKGNILERFSAQQFPDLHSELNLSSLELGDSALYFCASSVWVSTEAFFGQGTRLTVV.

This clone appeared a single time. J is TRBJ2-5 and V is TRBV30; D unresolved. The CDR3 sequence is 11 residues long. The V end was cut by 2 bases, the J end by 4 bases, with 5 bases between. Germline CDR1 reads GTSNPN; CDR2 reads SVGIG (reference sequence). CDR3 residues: CAWSSRETQYF. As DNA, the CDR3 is TGTGCCTGGAGTTCAAGAGAGACCCAGTACTTC.

The CDR3 loop reads CASRIRAAVLNTEAFF. For the CDR3, the DNA is TGCGCCAGCAGAATCAGGGCGGCGGTTTTGAACACTGAAGCTTTCTTT. The V gene is TRBV5-1, the J gene TRBJ1-1, with D possibly TRBD1 on 5 matching bases. There are 16 residues in the CDR3. The V gene's germline CDR1 is SGHRS and CDR2 YFSETQ. The V end lost 5 bases, the J end lost 0 bases, and 17 bases lay between the germline ends.

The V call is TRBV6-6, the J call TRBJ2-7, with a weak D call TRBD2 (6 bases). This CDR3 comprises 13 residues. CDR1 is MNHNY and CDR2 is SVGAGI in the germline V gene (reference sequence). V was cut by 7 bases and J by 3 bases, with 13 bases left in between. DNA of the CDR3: TGTGCCAGCATTCAGGACTACCGCTACGAGCAGTACTTC. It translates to CASIQDYRYEQYF.

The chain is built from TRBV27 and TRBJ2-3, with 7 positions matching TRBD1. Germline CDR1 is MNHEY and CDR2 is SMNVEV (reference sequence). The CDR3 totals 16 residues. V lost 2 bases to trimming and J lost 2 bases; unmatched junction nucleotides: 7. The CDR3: CASSLGQGVITDTQYF. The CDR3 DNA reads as TGTGCCAGCAGTTTAGGGCAGGGGGTGATCACAGATACGCAGTATTTT.

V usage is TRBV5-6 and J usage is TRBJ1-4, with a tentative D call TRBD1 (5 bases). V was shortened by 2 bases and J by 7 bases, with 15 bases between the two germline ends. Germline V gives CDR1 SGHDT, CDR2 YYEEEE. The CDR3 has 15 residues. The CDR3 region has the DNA TGTGCCAGCAGCTTTAGGGGTCATTATAGTGAAAAACTGTTTTTT. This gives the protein CASSFRGHYSEKLFF.

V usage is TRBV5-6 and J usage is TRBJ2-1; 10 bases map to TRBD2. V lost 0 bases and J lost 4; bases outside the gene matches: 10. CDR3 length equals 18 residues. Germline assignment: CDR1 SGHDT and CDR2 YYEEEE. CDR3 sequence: CASSLASPSGRPYNEQFF. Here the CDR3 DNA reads TGTGCCAGCAGCTTGGCCTCGCCTAGCGGGAGACCTTACAATGAGCAGTTCTTC.

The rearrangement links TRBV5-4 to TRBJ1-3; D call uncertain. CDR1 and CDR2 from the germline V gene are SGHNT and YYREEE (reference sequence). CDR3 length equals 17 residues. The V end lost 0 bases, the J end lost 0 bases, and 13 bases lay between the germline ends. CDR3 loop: CASSLVSQVTSGNTIYF. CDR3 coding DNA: TGTGCCAGCAGCTTGGTGTCGCAGGTGACCTCTGGAAACACCATATATTTT.

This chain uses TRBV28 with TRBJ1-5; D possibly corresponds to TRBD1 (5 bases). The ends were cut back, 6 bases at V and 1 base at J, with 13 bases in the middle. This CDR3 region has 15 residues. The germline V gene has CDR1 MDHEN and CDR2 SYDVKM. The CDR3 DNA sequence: TGTGCCAGCAGACAAGGGGAAGAGAGCAATCAGCCCCAGCATTTT. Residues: CASRQGEESNQPQHF.

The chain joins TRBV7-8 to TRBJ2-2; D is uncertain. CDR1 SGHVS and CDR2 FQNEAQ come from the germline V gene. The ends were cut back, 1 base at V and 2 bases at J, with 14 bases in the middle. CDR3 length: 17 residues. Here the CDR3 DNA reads TGTGCCAGCAGCTTAGAACGGTTGTGGGGAAACACCGGGGAGCTGTTTTTT. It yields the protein CASSLERLWGNTGELFF.

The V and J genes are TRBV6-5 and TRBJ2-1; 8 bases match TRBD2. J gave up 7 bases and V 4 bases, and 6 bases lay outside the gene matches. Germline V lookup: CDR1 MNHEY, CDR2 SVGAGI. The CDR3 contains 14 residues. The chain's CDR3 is CASSSRLAYNEQFF. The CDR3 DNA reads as TGTGCCAGCAGTTCTCGACTAGCGTATAATGAGCAGTTCTTC.

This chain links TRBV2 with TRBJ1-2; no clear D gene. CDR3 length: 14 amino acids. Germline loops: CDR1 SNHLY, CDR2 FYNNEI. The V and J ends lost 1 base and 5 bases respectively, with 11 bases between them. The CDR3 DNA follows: TGTGCCAGCAGTGAAGAGACGGCCTTTTATGGCTACACCTTC. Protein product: CASSEETAFYGYTF.